This entry features one TCR beta chain sequence. This record comes from a study of blood T cell repertoires in COVID-19. The CDR3 is 15 residues long. Generated by immunoSEQ multiplex PCR, the TCRdb table keeps only in-frame clones and is missing some. The sample lists 55,000 to 90,000 clones, approximately 83% occurring once. The sample was peripheral blood. The chain has TRBV21-1 and TRBJ2-7; TRBD1, the D gene given by the table, was not confirmed from the DNA. TRBV21-1 is a recognized pseudogene. This TCR came from a woman aged 55-70 years with acute or convalescent COVID-19. The chain's CDR3 is CASSKGMGQGNEQYF. CDR3 nucleotide sequence: TGTGCCAGCAGCAAAGGAATGGGACAGGGGAACGAGCAGTACTTC.